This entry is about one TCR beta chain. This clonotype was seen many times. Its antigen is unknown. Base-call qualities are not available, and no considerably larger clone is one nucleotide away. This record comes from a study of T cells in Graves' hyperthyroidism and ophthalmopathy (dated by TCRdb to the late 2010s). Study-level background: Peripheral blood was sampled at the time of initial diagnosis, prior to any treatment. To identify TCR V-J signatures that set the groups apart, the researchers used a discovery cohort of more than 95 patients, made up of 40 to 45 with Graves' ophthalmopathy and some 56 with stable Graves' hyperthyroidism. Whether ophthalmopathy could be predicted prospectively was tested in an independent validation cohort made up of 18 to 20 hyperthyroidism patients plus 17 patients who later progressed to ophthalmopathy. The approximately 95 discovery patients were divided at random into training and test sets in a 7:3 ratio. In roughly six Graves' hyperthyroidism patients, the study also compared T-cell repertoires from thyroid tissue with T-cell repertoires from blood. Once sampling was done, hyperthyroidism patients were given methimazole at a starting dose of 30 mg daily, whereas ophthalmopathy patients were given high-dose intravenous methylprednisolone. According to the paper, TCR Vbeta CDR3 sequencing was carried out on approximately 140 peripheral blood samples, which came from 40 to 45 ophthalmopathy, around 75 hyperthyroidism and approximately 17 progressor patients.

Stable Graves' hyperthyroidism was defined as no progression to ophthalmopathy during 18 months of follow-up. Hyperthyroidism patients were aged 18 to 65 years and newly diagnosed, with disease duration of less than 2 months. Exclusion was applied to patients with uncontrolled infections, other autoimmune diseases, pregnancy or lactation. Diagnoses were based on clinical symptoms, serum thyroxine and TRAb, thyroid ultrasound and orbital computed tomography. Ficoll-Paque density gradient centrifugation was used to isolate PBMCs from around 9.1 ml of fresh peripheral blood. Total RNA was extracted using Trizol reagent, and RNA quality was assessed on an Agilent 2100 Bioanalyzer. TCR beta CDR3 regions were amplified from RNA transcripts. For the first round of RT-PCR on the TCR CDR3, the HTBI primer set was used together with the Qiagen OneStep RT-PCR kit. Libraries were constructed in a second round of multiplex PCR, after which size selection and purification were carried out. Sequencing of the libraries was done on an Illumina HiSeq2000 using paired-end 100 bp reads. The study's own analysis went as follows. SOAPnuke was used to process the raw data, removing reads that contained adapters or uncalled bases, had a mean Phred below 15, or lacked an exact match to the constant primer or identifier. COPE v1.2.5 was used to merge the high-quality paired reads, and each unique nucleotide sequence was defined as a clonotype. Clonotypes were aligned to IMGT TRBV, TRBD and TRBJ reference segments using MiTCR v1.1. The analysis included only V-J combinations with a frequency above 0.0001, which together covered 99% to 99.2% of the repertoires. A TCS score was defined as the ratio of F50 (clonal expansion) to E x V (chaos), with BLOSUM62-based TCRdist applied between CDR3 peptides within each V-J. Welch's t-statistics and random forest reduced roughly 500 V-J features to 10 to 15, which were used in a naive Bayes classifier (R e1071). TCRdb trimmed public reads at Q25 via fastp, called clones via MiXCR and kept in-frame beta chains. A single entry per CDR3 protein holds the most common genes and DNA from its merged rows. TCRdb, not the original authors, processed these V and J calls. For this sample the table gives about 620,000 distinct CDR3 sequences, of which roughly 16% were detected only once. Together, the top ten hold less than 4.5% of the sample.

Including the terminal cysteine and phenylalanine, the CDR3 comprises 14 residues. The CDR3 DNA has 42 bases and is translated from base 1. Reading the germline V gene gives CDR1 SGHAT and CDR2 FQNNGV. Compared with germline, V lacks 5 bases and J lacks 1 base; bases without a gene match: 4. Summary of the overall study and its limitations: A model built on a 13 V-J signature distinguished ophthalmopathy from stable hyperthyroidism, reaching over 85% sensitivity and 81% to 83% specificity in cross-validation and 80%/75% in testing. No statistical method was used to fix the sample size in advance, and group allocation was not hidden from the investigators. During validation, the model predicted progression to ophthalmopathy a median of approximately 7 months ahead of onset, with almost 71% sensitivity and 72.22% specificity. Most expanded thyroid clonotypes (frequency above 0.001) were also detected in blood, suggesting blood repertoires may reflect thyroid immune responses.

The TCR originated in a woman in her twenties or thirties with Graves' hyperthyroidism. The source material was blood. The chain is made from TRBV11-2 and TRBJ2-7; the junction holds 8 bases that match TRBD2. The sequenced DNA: TGTGCCAGCAGCCGCGCGGGGGGTTCCTACGAGCAGTACTTC. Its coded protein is CASSRAGGSYEQYF.